The rows below give T cell receptor beta chains drawn from one sample of a study of blood T cell repertoires in COVID-19. Method: immunoSEQ multiplex PCR; TCRdb's copy keeps in-frame clones and lacks some. The data contain about 83,000 clones, about 86% of them singletons. Sequenced: peripheral blood. The source of these receptors is a woman of 80 years or more in a cohort sampled during active or convalescent COVID-19. CDR3s include the opening cysteine and the closing phenylalanine or tryptophan. Each record gives: D gene, V gene, J gene, clone size, CDR3 protein, CDR3 DNA. A D gene is named only where the DNA matches it firmly. Size tells how often a clone was seen (once, few, many) or the class of an expanded clone, and some rows leave it out.

>-|TRBV12-5|TRBJ1-1|-
CASGLGTYEAFF
TGTGCTAGTGGTTTGGGGACATATGAAGCTTTCTTT
>-|TRBV9|TRBJ2-3|-
CASSEAGLGTDTQYF
TGTGCCAGCAGCGAGGCAGGGTTAGGTACAGATACGCAGTATTTT
>-|TRBV27|TRBJ1-6|-
CASSANDRSSYNSPLHF
TGTGCCAGCAGTGCCAATGACAGGAGCTCCTATAATTCACCCCTCCACTTT
>TRBD2|TRBV10-3|TRBJ2-5|-
CATGTSGETQYF
TGTGCCACCGGGACTAGCGGCGAGACCCAGTACTTC
>TRBD1|TRBV28|TRBJ1-4|-
CASSQSQGWTGEKLFF
TGTGCCAGCAGTCAGAGTCAAGGCTGGACAGGGGAAAAACTGTTTTTT
>-|TRBV19|TRBJ1-2|-
CASSIGDTSNYGYTF
TGTGCCAGTAGTATAGGGGACACCTCTAACTATGGCTACACCTTC
>TRBD2|TRBV5-6|TRBJ2-1|-
CASSRPSGSYNEQFF
TGTGCCAGCAGCCGGCCCAGCGGGAGCTACAATGAGCAGTTCTTC
>-|TRBV28|TRBJ1-1|-
CASRMTGNEAFF
TGTGCCAGCAGGATGACAGGAAATGAAGCTTTCTTT
>-|TRBV11-2|TRBJ1-5|-
CASSLGGVNQPQHF
TGTGCCAGCAGCTTAGGGGGGGTTAATCAGCCCCAGCATTTT
>-|TRBV18|TRBJ1-5|-
CASSLNRNQPQHF
TGTGCCAGCTCATTAAACAGGAATCAGCCCCAGCATTTT
>TRBD2|TRBV2|TRBJ2-1|-
CASSIAGVLYNEQFF
TGTGCCAGCAGTATCGCGGGGGTCCTTTACAATGAGCAGTTCTTC
>TRBD1|TRBV2|TRBJ1-2|-
CASSDVVRGSYGYTF
TGTGCCAGCAGCGATGTCGTCAGGGGGAGCTATGGCTACACCTTC
>TRBD1|TRBV5-1|TRBJ2-2|-
CASSLSAGGASTGELFF
TGCGCCAGCAGCTTGTCGGCAGGGGGCGCGAGCACCGGGGAGCTGTTTTTT
>TRBD2|TRBV4-1|TRBJ2-3|-
CASSQASGRVGDTQYF
TGCGCCAGCAGCCAAGCTAGCGGGAGGGTTGGAGATACGCAGTATTTT
>-|TRBV29-1|TRBJ1-1|-
CTGGPEAFF
TGCACGGGGGGTCCCGAAGCTTTCTTT
>-|TRBV11-2|TRBJ1-2|-
CASSPRNYGYTF
TGTGCCAGCAGCCCCCGGAACTATGGCTACACCTTC
>-|TRBV5-8|TRBJ1-3|-
CAPDGGRSSGNTIYF
TGTGCCCCAGATGGGGGCCGAAGCTCTGGAAACACCATATATTTT
>-|TRBV6-2/TRBV6-3|TRBJ2-2|-
CASSYSGSGNTGELFF
TGTGCCAGCAGTTACTCGGGTAGCGGTAACACCGGGGAGCTGTTTTTT
>-|TRBV28|TRBJ2-7|-
CASSLNKEQYF
TGTGCCAGCAGTTTAAACAAAGAGCAGTACTTC
>-|TRBV5-5|TRBJ1-2|-
CASSLDRYYGYTF
TGTGCCAGCAGCTTGGACAGATACTATGGCTACACCTTC
>-|TRBV30|TRBJ1-2|once
CAWSVRIGVYGYTF
TGTGCCTGGAGCGTCCGAATAGGGGTGTATGGCTACACCTTC
>-|TRBV18|TRBJ1-1|-
CASSRVDTEAFF
TGTGCCAGCTCCCGGGTGGACACTGAAGCTTTCTTT
>TRBD1|TRBV24-1|TRBJ1-5|-
CATSGGWTGEYQPQHF
TGTGCCACCAGTGGAGGGTGGACAGGGGAGTATCAGCCCCAGCATTTT
>-|TRBV9|TRBJ1-2|-
CASSRRVGYTF
TGTGCCAGCAGCCGCCGAGTTGGCTACACCTTC
>-|TRBV4-1|TRBJ2-7|-
CASSPPAAHRTKQYF
TGCGCCAGCAGCCCCCCCGCGGCTCACAGGACGAAGCAGTACTTC
>-|TRBV6-4|TRBJ1-4|once
CASSEAEGVGKLFF
TGTGCCAGCAGCGAGGCCGAGGGGGTAGGAAAACTGTTTTTT
>-|TRBV5-6|TRBJ1-1|-
CASSLAPWGLNTEAFF
TGTGCCAGCAGCTTGGCCCCGTGGGGGCTGAACACTGAAGCTTTCTTT
>-|TRBV27|TRBJ2-7|-
CASSASGSYEQYF
TGTGCCAGCAGTGCCAGCGGATCCTACGAGCAGTACTTC
>-|TRBV4-1|TRBJ1-4|once
CASSQGGGGARFF
TGCGCCAGCAGCCAAGGCGGGGGGGGCGCAAGGTTTTTT
>TRBD2|TRBV9|TRBJ2-1|-
CASSPLTGGGEQFF
TGTGCCAGCAGCCCCCTCACCGGCGGGGGTGAGCAGTTCTTC
>-|TRBV28|TRBJ1-5|-
CASSLDSGLSSQPQHF
TGTGCCAGCAGTTTAGATTCAGGGCTGAGCAGTCAGCCCCAGCATTTT
>TRBD1|TRBV19|TRBJ1-4|-
CASSDRGRGEKLFF
TGTGCCAGTAGCGACAGGGGGCGAGGTGAAAAACTGTTTTTT
>-|TRBV6-1|TRBJ2-1|-
CASSEAGLLNEQFF
TGTGCCAGCAGTGAAGCGGGGCTGTTGAATGAGCAGTTCTTC
>TRBD1|TRBV5-5|TRBJ1-1|-
CASKETGGSGTEAFF
TGTGCCAGCAAGGAAACAGGGGGCTCGGGCACTGAAGCTTTCTTT
>-|TRBV28|TRBJ1-3|-
CATIPSDSFFGNTIYF
TGTGCCACAATTCCTAGTGATAGTTTCTTTGGAAACACCATATATTTT
>-|TRBV24-1|TRBJ2-3|-
CATSDASTDTQYF
TGTGCCACCAGTGATGCGAGCACAGATACGCAGTATTTT
>-|TRBV10-2|TRBJ2-1|-
CASSEYREQFF
TGCGCCAGCAGTGAGTACAGAGAGCAGTTCTTC
>TRBD1|TRBV5-6|TRBJ2-2|-
CASSPGQGGTGELFF
TGTGCCAGCAGCCCCGGACAGGGTGGCACCGGGGAGCTGTTTTTT
>-|TRBV28|TRBJ1-6|-
CASRGEGFSSPLHF
TGTGCCAGCAGGGGGGAGGGGTTTTCTTCACCCCTCCACTTT
>TRBD2|TRBV7-2|TRBJ2-1|-
CASSTTSGVSYNEQFF
TGTGCCAGCAGCACAACTAGCGGGGTTTCCTACAATGAGCAGTTCTTC